This T cell receptor beta chain was observed in a study of T cell changes during pregnancy in multiple sclerosis. There are a few counts of this clone. The method was immunoSEQ multiplex PCR; TCRdb's version includes in-frame clones alone and lacks a portion of them. The repertoire has tens of thousands of clones, more than 85% of them found once; the top ten carry 1.5% to 2%. Germline CDR1 reads MDHEN; CDR2 reads SYDVKM. V gave up 6 bases and J gave up 4 bases; unmatched junction bases: 8. There are 14 residues in the CDR3. The source material was peripheral blood, sampled in the first trimester of pregnancy. This chain links TRBV28 with TRBJ1-1; 7 bases fit TRBD1. The TCR was taken from a female donor in good health, enrolled as a control in a pregnancy study. In DNA form, the CDR3 reads TGTGCCAGCAGGCCACTGACAGGGATCACTGAAGCTTTCTTT. Translating it yields CASRPLTGITEAFF.